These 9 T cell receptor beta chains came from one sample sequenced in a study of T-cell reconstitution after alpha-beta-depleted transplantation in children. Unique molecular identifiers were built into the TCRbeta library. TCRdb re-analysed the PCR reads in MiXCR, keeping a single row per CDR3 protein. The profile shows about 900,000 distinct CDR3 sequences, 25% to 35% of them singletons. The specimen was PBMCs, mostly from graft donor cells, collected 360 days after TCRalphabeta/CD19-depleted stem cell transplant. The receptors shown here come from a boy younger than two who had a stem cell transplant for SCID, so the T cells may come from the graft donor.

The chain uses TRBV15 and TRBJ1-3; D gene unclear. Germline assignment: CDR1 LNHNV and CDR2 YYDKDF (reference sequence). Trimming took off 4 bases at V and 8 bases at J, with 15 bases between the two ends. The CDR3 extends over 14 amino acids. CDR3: CATSIGVAGDTIYF. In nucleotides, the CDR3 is TGTGCCACCAGCATTGGGGTGGCTGGGGACACCATATATTTT.

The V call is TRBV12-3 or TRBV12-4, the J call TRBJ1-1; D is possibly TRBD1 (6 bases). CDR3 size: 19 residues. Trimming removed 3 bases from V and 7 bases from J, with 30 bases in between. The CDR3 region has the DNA TGTGCCAGCAGTTTGGAGACCACCCGACAGGCGCGGAGGGGGGTTGAAGCTTTCTTT. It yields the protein CASSLETTRQARRGVEAFF.

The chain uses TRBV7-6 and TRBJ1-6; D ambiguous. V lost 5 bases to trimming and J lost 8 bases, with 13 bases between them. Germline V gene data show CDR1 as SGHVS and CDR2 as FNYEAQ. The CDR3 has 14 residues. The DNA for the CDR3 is TGTGCCAGCAGCCTCGACCCTAATGATTCACCCCTCCACTTT. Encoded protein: CASSLDPNDSPLHF.

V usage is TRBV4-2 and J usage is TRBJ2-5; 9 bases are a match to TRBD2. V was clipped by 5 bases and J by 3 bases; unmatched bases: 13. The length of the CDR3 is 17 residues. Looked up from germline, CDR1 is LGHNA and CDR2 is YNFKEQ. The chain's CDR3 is CASSARPLAGLEETQYF. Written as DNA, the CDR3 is TGTGCCAGCAGCGCCCGCCCGCTAGCGGGACTGGAAGAGACCCAGTACTTC.

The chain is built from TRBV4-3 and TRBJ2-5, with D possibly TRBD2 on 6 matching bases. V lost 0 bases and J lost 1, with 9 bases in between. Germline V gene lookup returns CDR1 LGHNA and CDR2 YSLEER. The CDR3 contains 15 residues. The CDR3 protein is CASSQDGGLQETQYF. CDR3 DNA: TGCGCCAGCAGCCAAGATGGAGGGCTCCAAGAGACCCAGTACTTC.

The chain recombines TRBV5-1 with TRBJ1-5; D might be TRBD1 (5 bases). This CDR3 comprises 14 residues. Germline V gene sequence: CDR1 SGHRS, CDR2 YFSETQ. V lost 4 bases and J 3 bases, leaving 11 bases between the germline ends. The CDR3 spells CASSPGAPNQPQHF. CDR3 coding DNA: TGCGCCAGCAGCCCTGGGGCCCCCAATCAGCCCCAGCATTTT.

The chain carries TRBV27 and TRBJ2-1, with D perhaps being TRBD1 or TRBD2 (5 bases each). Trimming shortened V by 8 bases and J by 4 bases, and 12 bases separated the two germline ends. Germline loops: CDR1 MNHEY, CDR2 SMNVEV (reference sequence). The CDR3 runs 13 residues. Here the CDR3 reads CASVGAGYNEQFF. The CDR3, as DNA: TGTGCCAGCGTCGGGGCAGGGTACAATGAGCAGTTCTTC.

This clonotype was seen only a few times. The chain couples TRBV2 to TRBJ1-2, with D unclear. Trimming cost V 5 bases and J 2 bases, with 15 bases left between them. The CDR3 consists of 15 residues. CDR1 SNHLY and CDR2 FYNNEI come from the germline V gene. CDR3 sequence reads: CASSPDNPQNYGYTF. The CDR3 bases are TGTGCCAGCAGTCCCGACAACCCCCAAAACTATGGCTACACCTTC.

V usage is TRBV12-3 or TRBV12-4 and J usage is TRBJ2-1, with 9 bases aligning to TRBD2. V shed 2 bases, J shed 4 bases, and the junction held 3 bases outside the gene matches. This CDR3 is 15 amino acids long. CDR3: CASSLQRGVYNEQFF. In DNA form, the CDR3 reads TGTGCCAGCAGTTTACAGCGGGGGGTATACAATGAGCAGTTCTTC.